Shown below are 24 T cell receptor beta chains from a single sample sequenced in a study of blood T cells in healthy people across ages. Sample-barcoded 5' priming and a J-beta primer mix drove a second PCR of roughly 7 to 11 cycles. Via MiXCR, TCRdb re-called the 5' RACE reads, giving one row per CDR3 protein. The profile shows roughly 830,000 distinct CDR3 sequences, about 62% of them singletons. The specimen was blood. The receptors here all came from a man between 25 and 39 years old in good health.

CDR3 nucleotides: TGTGCCAGCAGTTACGGCGTCGGGACCGGGACTCCCCTTTCTGGGGCCAACGTCCTGACTTTC. This gives the protein CASSYGVGTGTPLSGANVLTF. The rearrangement uses TRBV6-2 or TRBV6-3 and TRBJ2-6; the D gene is possibly TRBD2 (6 bases). This CDR3 spans 21 amino acids. The V gene lost 2 bases and the J gene lost 1 base, with 24 bases spanning the gap. The germline V gene has CDR1 MNHEY and CDR2 SVGEGT.

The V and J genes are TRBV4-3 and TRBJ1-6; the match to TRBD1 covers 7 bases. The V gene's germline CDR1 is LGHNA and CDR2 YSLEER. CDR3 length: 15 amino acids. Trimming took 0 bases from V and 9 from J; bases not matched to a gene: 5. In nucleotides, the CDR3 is TGCGCCAGCAGCCAAGAGACAGGGTTGGCTTCACCCCTCCACTTT. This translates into CASSQETGLASPLHF.

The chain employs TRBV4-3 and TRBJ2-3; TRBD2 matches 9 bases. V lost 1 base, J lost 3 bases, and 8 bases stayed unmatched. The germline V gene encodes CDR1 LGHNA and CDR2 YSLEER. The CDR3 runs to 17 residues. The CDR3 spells CASSQGQRGVVTDTQYF. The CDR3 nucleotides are TGCGCCAGCAGCCAAGGTCAGCGGGGGGTAGTGACAGATACGCAGTATTTT.

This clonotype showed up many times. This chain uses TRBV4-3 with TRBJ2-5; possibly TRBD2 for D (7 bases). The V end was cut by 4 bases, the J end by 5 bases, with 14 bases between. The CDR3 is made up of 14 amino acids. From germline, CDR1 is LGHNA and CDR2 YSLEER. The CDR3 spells CASSRGGGSETQYF. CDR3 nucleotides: TGCGCCAGCAGCCGAGGCGGGGGCTCGGAGACCCAGTACTTC.

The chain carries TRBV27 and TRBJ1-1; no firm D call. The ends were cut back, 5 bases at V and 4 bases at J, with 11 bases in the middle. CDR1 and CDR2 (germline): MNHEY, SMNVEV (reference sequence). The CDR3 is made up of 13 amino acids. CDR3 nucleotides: TGTGCCAGCAGTCCCCGAGTGGGCACTGAAGCTTTCTTT. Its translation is CASSPRVGTEAFF.

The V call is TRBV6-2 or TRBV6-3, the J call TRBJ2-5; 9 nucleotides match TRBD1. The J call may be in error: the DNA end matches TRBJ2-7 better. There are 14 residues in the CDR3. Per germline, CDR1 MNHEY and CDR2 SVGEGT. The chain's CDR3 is CASYKQGAVNEQYF. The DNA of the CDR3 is TGTGCCAGCTACAAACAGGGGGCAGTGAACGAGCAGTACTTC.

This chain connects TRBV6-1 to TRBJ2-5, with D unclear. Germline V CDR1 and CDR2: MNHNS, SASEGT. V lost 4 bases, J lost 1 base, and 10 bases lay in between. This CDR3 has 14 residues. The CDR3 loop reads CASSVPNPQETQYF. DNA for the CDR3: TGTGCCAGCAGTGTACCGAATCCCCAAGAGACCCAGTACTTC.

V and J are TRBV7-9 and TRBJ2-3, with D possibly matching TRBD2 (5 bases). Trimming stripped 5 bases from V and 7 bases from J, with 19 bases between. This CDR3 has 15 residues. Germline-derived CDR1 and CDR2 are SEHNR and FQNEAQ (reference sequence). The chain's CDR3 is CASSPDLNRRNTQYF. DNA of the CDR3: TGTGCCAGCAGCCCGGACCTAAACCGGAGGAATACGCAGTATTTT.

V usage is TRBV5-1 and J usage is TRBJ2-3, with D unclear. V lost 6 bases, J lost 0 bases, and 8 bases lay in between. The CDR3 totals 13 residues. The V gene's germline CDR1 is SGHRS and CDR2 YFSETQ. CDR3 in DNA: TGCGCCAGCAAACAGACTAGCACAGATACGCAGTATTTT. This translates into CASKQTSTDTQYF.

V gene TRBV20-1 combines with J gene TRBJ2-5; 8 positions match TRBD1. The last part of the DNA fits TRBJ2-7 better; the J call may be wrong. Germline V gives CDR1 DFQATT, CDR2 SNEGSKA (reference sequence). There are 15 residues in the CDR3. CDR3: CSARSRTGLGYEQYF. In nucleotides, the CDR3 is TGCAGTGCTAGATCACGGACAGGGCTCGGATACGAGCAGTACTTC.

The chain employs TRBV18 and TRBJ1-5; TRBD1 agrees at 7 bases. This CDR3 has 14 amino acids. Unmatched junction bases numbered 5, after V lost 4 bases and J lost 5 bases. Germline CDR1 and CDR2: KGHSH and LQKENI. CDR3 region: CASSLWDSDQPQHF. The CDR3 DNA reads TGTGCCAGCTCACTTTGGGACAGTGATCAGCCCCAGCATTTT.

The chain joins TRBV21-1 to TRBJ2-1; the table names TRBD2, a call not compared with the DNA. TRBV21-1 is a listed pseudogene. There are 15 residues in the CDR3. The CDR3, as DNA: TGTGCCATCCCACCAAGCGGGGGGGAGTGGGCTGAGCAGTTCTTC. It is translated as CAIPPSGGEWAEQFF.

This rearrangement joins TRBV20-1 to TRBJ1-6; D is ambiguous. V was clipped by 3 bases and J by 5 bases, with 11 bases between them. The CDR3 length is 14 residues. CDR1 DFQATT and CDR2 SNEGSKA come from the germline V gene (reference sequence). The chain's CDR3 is CSASQDLDNSPLHF. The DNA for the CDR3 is TGCAGTGCTAGTCAGGACCTAGATAATTCACCCCTCCACTTT.

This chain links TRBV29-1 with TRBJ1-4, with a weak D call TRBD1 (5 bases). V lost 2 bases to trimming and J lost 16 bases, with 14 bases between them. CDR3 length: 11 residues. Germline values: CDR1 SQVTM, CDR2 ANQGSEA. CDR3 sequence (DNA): TGCAGCGTTGAATCGGGGGAGACAAGGTTTTTT. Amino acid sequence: CSVESGETRFF.

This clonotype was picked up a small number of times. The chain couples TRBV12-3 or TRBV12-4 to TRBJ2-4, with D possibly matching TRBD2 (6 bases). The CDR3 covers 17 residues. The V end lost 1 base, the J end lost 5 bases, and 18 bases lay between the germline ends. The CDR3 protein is CASSLVEGHLGENIQYF. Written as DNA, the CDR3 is TGTGCCAGCAGTTTAGTGGAGGGTCATTTAGGCGAAAACATTCAGTACTTC.

CDR3 region: CASSQEGTPRGNYGYTF. The CDR3 DNA is TGCGCCAGCAGCCAAGAAGGGACGCCCCGCGGGAACTATGGCTACACCTTC. The chain is built from TRBV4-1 and TRBJ1-2, with D perhaps TRBD1 (5 bases). Germline V gives CDR1 MGHRA, CDR2 YSYEKL. The V end lost 0 bases, the J end lost 2 bases, and 16 bases lay between the germline ends. This CDR3 is built from 17 residues.

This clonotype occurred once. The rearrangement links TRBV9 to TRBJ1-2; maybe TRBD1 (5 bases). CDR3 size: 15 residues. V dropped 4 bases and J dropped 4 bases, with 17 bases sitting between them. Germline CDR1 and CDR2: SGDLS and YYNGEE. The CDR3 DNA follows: TGTGCCAGCAGCCCCCGGGGGTTCCAGGGCTATGGCTACACCTTC. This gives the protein CASSPRGFQGYGYTF.

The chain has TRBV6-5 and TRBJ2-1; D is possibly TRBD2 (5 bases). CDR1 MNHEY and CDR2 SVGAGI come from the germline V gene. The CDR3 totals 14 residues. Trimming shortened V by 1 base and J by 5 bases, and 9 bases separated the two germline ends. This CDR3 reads CASSYFSGDNEQFF. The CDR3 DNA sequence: TGTGCCAGCAGTTACTTCTCCGGGGACAATGAGCAGTTCTTC.

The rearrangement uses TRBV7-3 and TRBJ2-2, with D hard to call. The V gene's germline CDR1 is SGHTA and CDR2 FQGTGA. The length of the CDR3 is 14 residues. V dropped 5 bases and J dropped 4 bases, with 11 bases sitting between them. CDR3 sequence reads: CASSVDRITGELFF. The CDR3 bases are TGTGCCAGCAGCGTCGATCGAATCACCGGGGAGCTGTTTTTT.

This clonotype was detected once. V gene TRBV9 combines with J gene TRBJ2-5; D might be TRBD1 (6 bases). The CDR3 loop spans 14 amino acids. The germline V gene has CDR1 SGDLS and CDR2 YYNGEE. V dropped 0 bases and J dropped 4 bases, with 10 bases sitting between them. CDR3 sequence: CASSVVGAGETQYF. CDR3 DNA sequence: TGTGCCAGCAGCGTAGTGGGGGCGGGAGAGACCCAGTACTTC.

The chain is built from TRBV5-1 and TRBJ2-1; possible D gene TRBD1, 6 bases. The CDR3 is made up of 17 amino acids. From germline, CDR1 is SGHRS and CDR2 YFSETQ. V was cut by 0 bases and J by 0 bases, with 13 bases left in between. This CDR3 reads CASSLEQGYSSYNEQFF. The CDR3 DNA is TGCGCCAGCAGCTTGGAGCAGGGGTATAGCTCCTACAATGAGCAGTTCTTC.

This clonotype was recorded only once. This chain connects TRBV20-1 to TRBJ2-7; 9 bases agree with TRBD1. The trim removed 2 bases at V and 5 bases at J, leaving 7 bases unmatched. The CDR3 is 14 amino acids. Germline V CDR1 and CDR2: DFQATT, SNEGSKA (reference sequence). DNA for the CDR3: TGCAGTGCTAGATCGGGACAGGGTAAAAACGAGCAGTACTTC. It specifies CSARSGQGKNEQYF.

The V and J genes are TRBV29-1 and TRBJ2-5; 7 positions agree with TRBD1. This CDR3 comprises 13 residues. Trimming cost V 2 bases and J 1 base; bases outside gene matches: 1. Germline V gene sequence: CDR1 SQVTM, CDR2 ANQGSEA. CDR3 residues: CSVERDSQETQYF. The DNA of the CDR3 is TGCAGCGTTGAAAGGGACAGCCAAGAGACCCAGTACTTC.

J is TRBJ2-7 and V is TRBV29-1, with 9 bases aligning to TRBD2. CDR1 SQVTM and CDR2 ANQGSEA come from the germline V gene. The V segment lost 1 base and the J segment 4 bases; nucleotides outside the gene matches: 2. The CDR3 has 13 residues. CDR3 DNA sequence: TGCAGCGTTGAAGGCGGGGGGGATTACGAGCAGTACTTC. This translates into CSVEGGGDYEQYF.